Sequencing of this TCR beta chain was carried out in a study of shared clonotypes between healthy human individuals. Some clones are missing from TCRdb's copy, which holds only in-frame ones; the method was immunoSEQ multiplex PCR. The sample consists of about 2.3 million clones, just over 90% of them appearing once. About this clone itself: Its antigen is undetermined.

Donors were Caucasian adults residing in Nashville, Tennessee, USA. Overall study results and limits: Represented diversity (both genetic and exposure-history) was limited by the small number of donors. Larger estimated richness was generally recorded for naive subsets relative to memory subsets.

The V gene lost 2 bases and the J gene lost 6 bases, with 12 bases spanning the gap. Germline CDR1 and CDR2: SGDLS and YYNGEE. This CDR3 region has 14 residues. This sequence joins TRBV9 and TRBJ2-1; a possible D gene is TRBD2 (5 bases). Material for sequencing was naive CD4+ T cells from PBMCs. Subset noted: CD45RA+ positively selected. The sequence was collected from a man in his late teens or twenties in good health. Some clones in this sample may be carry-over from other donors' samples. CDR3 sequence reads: CASSVDSSVNEQFF. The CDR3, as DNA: TGTGCCAGCAGCGTGGACTCATCAGTCAATGAGCAGTTCTTC.